A selection of T cell receptor beta chains follows, all from one sample in a study of T cell responses to AZD1222 COVID-19 vaccine. Method: immunoSEQ multiplex PCR; TCRdb's copy keeps in-frame clones and lacks some. Of tens of thousands of clones in the sample, roughly 87% were seen once. Sequencing used peripheral blood, obtained on day 0 of AZD1222 vaccination. These receptors originate from an adult in good health. Each CDR3 is given with its conserved first and last residue. A D gene is named only where the DNA matches it firmly. Where a row states a size, it is once, few, many or the class of an expanded clone; other rows omit it.

TRBV6-5	14	TRBJ1-5	NA	NA	TGTGCCAGCCTTGACATTTTAGGAGGTCAGCCCCAGCATTTT	CASLDILGGQPQHF
TRBV5-5	15	TRBJ1-5	TRBD1	NA	TGTGCCAGCAGCTCCCTCGACAGGGGCCGGCAGCCCCAGCATTTT	CASSSLDRGRQPQHF
TRBV19	15	TRBJ2-7	TRBD2	NA	TGTGCCAGTAGTACTCTATGGGGGAGGGAGTACGAGCAGTACTTC	CASSTLWGREYEQYF
TRBV14	16	TRBJ2-3	TRBD1	NA	TGTGCCAGCAGCCGGGGACAGGGCTTTAGCACAGATACGCAGTATTTT	CASSRGQGFSTDTQYF
TRBV25-1	15	TRBJ2-3	TRBD2	NA	TGTGCCAGCAGTGAACTAGCGGGGAACACAGATACGCAGTATTTT	CASSELAGNTDTQYF
TRBV9	15	TRBJ2-2	NA	NA	TGTGCCAGCAGCATCTGGGGAGCGAACACCGGGGAGCTGTTTTTT	CASSIWGANTGELFF
TRBV19	15	TRBJ1-5	NA	NA	TGTGCCAGTAACCCCTCCTTTGGGGGCAATCAGCCCCAGCATTTT	CASNPSFGGNQPQHF
TRBV30	12	TRBJ1-2	NA	NA	TGTGCCTGGACCCCGGGGGGATTTGGCTACACCTTC	CAWTPGGFGYTF
TRBV11-1	14	TRBJ2-1	NA	NA	TGTGCCAGCAGCCGCAACGGTCCTCACAATGAGCAGTTCTTC	CASSRNGPHNEQFF
TRBV19	16	TRBJ1-5	TRBD1	NA	TGTGCCAGTAGTCGTCCGGTGGGACAGGGGACTCAGCCCCAGCATTTT	CASSRPVGQGTQPQHF
TRBV18	15	TRBJ1-6	TRBD1	NA	TGTGCCAGCTCACTTCGGGACAGTTCAAATTCACCCCTCCACTTT	CASSLRDSSNSPLHF
TRBV9	13	TRBJ1-2	NA	once	TGTGCCAGCAGCGCGACAGAACTCTATGGCTACACCTTC	CASSATELYGYTF
TRBV6-5	15	TRBJ2-7	TRBD2	NA	TGTGCCAGCAGCCCCAGCGGGGCCAGCTCCTACGAGCAGTACTTC	CASSPSGASSYEQYF
TRBV11-3	16	TRBJ2-7	TRBD1	NA	TGTGCCAGCAGCTCTCCTAGGGGACAGGGTCCTAGTGAGCAGTACTTC	CASSSPRGQGPSEQYF
TRBV7-8	18	TRBJ2-3	NA	NA	TGTGCCAGCAGCTCCACCCAGGGGGCGGGGGTTAACACAGATACGCAGTATTTT	CASSSTQGAGVNTDTQYF
TRBV5-1	18	TRBJ2-3	TRBD2	NA	TGCGCCAGCTCCCCCGGGACTAGCGGGGTGTCAGCCACAGATACGCAGTATTTT	CASSPGTSGVSATDTQYF
TRBV3-1/TRBV3-2	16	TRBJ2-7	TRBD2	NA	TGTGCCAGCAGCCAAGCCCTGGGGCTAGCGGGGTTCGAGCAGTACTTC	CASSQALGLAGFEQYF
TRBV27	12	TRBJ1-1	NA	few	TGTGCCAGCTATACGCGGAGCACTGAAGCTTTCTTT	CASYTRSTEAFF
TRBV5-8	12	TRBJ2-1	NA	NA	TGTGCCAGCCCGGGACACTACAATGAGCAGTTCTTC	CASPGHYNEQFF
TRBV6-5	16	TRBJ2-1	NA	NA	TGTGCCAGCAGTTACAGAAACCTGGACGGCCTCAATGAGCAGTTCTTC	CASSYRNLDGLNEQFF
TRBV29-1	13	TRBJ2-7	NA	once	TGCAGCGTTGAAGGTAGTGCGGTCTACGAGCAGTACTTC	CSVEGSAVYEQYF
TRBV18	14	TRBJ1-3	NA	NA	TGTGCCAGCTCACCAGCCGACTCTGGAAACACCATATATTTT	CASSPADSGNTIYF
TRBV2	14	TRBJ1-5	NA	NA	TGTGCCAGCAGCCGGGACTATAGCAATCAGCCCCAGCATTTT	CASSRDYSNQPQHF
TRBV5-1	14	TRBJ2-1	TRBD2	NA	TGCGCCAGCAGCTTTGGGGGGGTCTACAATGAGCAGTTCTTC	CASSFGGVYNEQFF
TRBV6-1	16	TRBJ2-3	NA	NA	TGTGCCAGCAGTGAACATATTGCGGGTACGTCCGGGTCGCAGTATTTT	CASSEHIAGTSGSQYF
TRBV28	14	TRBJ1-1	TRBD1	few	TGTGCCAGCAGTACAGGGGCGCTGAACACTGAAGCTTTCTTT	CASSTGALNTEAFF
TRBV4-1	15	TRBJ1-4	NA	NA	TGCGCCAGCAGCCAACACACCCCTGGGGGTGAAAAACTGTTTTTT	CASSQHTPGGEKLFF
TRBV5-1	15	TRBJ2-5	NA	NA	TGCGCCAGCGGAATGGGGAACAGTTTCCAAGAGACCCAGTACTTC	CASGMGNSFQETQYF
TRBV5-4	18	TRBJ1-6	NA	NA	TGTGCCAGCAGCTTGGGACCGAAGGGCAGCTCCTATAATTCACCCCTCCACTTT	CASSLGPKGSSYNSPLHF
TRBV7-6	16	TRBJ1-4	NA	NA	TGTGCCAGCAGCCAACCTCGGGGGCCCTTTAATGAAAAACTGTTTTTT	CASSQPRGPFNEKLFF
TRBV25-1	14	TRBJ1-1	NA	NA	TGTGCCAGCAGTGAAGCTCGAGGGGATGCTGAAGCTTTCTTT	CASSEARGDAEAFF
TRBV9	16	TRBJ2-2	TRBD1	once	TGTGCCAGCAGCTTAACTGGACAGGTCATCACCGGGGAGCTGTTTTTT	CASSLTGQVITGELFF
TRBV3-1/TRBV3-2	13	TRBJ1-1	NA	NA	TGTGCCAGCAGCCTAGGGGCAGGCACTGAAGCTTTCTTT	CASSLGAGTEAFF
TRBV18	16	TRBJ1-5	NA	NA	TGTGCCAGCTCACCAAGGCGACAGGATAGCAATCAGCCCCAGCATTTT	CASSPRRQDSNQPQHF
TRBV6-6	15	TRBJ1-2	TRBD1	NA	TGTGCCAGCAGTTCAGGACAGGGGGCGAACTATGGCTACACCTTC	CASSSGQGANYGYTF
TRBV5-1	13	TRBJ1-1	TRBD1	few	TGCGCCAGCAGCAAGGACAGGGACACTGAAGCTTTCTTT	CASSKDRDTEAFF
TRBV11-3	10	TRBJ1-3	NA	NA	TGTGCTAATTCTGGAAACACCATATATTTT	CANSGNTIYF
TRBV7-6	15	TRBJ2-7	TRBD2	NA	TGTGCCAGCAGCCCCCTAGCGGGGGTCCTCTACGAGCAGTACTTC	CASSPLAGVLYEQYF
TRBV29-1	11	TRBJ2-7	NA	few	TGCAGCGTTGAGAATGTGAACGAGCAGTACTTC	CSVENVNEQYF
TRBV3-1/TRBV3-2	16	TRBJ1-2	NA	NA	TGTGCCAGCAGCCCTATCCAACAGGTTAGAATAGGGGGCTACACCTTC	CASSPIQQVRIGGYTF
TRBV5-1	14	TRBJ2-1	NA	NA	TGCGCCAGCAGCTTGGGGGGGAACAACAATGAGCAGTTCTTC	CASSLGGNNNEQFF
TRBV6-5	16	TRBJ2-2	NA	once	TGTGCCAGCAGTTACTCAGAGGTAGCGAACACCGGGGAGCTGTTTTTT	CASSYSEVANTGELFF
TRBV7-9	15	TRBJ1-3	NA	NA	TGTGCCAGCAGCTTTACAGGATCCTCTGGAAACACCATATATTTT	CASSFTGSSGNTIYF
TRBV15	16	TRBJ2-6	TRBD1	NA	TGTGCCACCAGCTCACACAGGGGGTCTGGGGCCAACGTCCTGACTTTC	CATSSHRGSGANVLTF
TRBV7-2	14	TRBJ2-5	TRBD2	NA	TGTGCCAGCAGCATCTCTAGCGGCGAAGAGACCCAGTACTTC	CASSISSGEETQYF
TRBV2	13	TRBJ2-3	NA	NA	TGTGCCATATCGGGTCCTAGCACAGATACGCAGTATTTT	CAISGPSTDTQYF
TRBV11-2	17	TRBJ1-6	NA	once	TGTGCCAGCAGTCATACGGGACGGGCTTCCTATAATTCACCCCTCCACTTT	CASSHTGRASYNSPLHF
TRBV6-4	16	TRBJ2-3	TRBD2	NA	TGTGCCAGCAGTGCGACTAGCGGGGGGGCGACAGATACGCAGTATTTT	CASSATSGGATDTQYF
TRBV7-8	11	TRBJ2-5	NA	few	TGTGCCAGCAGCGCCCGAGAGACCCAGTACTTC	CASSARETQYF
TRBV6-6	14	TRBJ1-2	TRBD1	NA	TGTGCCAGCAGTTACTCCAGGGGGAACTATGGCTACACCTTC	CASSYSRGNYGYTF
TRBV7-8	15	TRBJ1-6	NA	NA	TGTGCCAGCAGCCCGTTGGCAGTAGGCAATTCACCCCTCCACTTT	CASSPLAVGNSPLHF
TRBV6-1	16	TRBJ2-1	TRBD2	NA	TGTGCCAGCAGTGCCCCTAGCGGGGGAGCGTACAATGAGCAGTTCTTC	CASSAPSGGAYNEQFF
TRBV6-5	13	TRBJ2-7	NA	NA	TGTGCCAGCAGTTATGATGTATTGGGCGAGCAGTACTTC	CASSYDVLGEQYF